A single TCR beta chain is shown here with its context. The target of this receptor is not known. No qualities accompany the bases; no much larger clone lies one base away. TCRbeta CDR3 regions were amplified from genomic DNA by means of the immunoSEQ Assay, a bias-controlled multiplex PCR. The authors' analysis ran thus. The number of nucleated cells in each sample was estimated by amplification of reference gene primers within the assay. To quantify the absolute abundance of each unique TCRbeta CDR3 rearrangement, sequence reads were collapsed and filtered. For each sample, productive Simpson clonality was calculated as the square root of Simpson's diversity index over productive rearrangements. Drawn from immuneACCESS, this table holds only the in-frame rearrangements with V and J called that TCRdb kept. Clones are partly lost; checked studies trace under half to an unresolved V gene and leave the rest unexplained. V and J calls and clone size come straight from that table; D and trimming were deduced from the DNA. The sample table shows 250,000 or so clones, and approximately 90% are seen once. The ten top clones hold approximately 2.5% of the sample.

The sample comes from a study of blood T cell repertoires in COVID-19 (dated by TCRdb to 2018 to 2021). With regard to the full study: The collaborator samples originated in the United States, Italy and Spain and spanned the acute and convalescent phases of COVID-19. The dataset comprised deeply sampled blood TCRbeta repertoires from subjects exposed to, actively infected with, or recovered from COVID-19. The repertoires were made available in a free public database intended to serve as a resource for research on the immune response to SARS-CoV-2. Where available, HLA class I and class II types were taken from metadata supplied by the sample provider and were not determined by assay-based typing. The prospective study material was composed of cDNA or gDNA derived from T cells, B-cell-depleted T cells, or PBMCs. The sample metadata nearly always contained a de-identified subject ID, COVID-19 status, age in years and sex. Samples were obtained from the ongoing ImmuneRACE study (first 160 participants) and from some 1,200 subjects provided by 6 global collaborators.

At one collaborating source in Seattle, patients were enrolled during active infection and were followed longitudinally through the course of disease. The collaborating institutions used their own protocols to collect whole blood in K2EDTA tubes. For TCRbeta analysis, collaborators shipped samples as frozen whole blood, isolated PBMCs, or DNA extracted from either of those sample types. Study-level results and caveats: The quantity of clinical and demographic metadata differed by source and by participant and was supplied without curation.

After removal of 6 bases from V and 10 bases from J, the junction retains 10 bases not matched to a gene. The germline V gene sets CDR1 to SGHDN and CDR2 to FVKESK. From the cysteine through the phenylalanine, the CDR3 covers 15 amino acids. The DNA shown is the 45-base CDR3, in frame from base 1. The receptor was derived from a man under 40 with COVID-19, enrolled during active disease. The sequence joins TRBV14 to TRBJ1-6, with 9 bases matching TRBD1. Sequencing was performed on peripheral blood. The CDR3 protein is CASSRRGQGVSPLHF. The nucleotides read TGTGCCAGCAGTCGGAGGGGACAGGGTGTATCACCCCTCCACTTT.